The next 5 T cell receptor beta chains were all read from a single sample in a study of T cells in Graves' hyperthyroidism and ophthalmopathy. Regions amplified from RNA transcripts were the TCR beta CDR3 regions. The HTBI primer set served for first-round RT-PCR of the TCR CDR3. One entry per CDR3 protein results from TCRdb running MiXCR on the multiplex PCR reads. The sample shows some 200,000 distinct CDR3 sequences, roughly a sixth of them seen only once. The sequencing sample was made of blood. These receptors all come from a woman between 45 and 65 years old with Graves' hyperthyroidism.

The J gene is TRBJ1-3, the V gene TRBV12-3 or TRBV12-4; D is unclear. V lost 2 bases to trimming and J lost 3 bases, with 17 bases between them. CDR3 length: 17 residues. The DNA for the CDR3 is TGTGCCAGCAGTTTAAAGTTCCAGATTAATAATGGAAACACCATATATTTT. Its translation is CASSLKFQINNGNTIYF.

This clonotype was seen repeatedly, ten times or more. V and J are TRBV6-2 or TRBV6-3 and TRBJ2-2, with a possible D match to TRBD2 (5 bases). Germline V gene data show CDR1 as MNHEY and CDR2 as SVGEGT. The CDR3 consists of 15 residues. The V and J ends lost 2 bases and 9 bases respectively, with 16 bases between them. The CDR3 protein is CASSYEGRTFWELFF. CDR3 DNA: TGTGCCAGCAGTTACGAGGGAAGAACGTTCTGGGAGCTGTTTTTT.

The V call is TRBV20-1, the J call TRBJ2-5; D remains unclear. V was pared by 2 bases and J by 2 bases, with 12 bases between. The CDR3 length is 14 residues. Germline V CDR1 and CDR2: DFQATT, SNEGSKA (reference sequence). This CDR3 is CSARSPHQQETQYF. The CDR3 DNA reads as TGCAGTGCTAGAAGCCCACACCAGCAAGAGACCCAGTACTTC.

This clonotype was seen only a few times. The chain combines TRBV28 with TRBJ1-2; TRBD1 is a possible D gene (5 bases). This CDR3 comprises 14 residues. V lost 7 bases and J 0 bases, leaving 12 bases between the germline ends. Germline CDR1 MDHEN, CDR2 SYDVKM. CDR3 coding DNA: TGTGCCAGCACCATTGGGGGTGCTAACTATGGCTACACCTTC. The encoded protein is CASTIGGANYGYTF.

In its sample, this clonotype was seen a few times. V usage is TRBV10-3 and J usage is TRBJ2-7; TRBD1 matches 8 bases. The germline V gene encodes CDR1 ENHRY and CDR2 SYGVKD. V lost 3 bases to trimming and J lost 1 base; unmatched junction nucleotides: 5. The CDR3 length is 15 residues. The CDR3 spells CAISDLTGESYEQYF. The CDR3, as DNA: TGTGCCATCAGTGACTTGACAGGGGAGTCCTACGAGCAGTACTTC.